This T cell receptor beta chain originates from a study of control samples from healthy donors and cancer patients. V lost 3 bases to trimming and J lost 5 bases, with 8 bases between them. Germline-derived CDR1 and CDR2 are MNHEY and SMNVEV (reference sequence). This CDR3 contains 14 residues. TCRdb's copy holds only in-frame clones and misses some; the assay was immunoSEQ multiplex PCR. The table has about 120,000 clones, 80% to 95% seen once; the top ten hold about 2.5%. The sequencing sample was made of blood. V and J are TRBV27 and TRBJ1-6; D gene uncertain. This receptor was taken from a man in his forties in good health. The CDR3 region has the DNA TGTGCCAGCAGTTTTACCGGGGATAATTCACCCCTCCACTTT. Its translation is CASSFTGDNSPLHF.